The TCR beta chain under discussion was sequenced for a study of tumor-infiltrating lymphocytes in primary liver carcinoma (TCRdb year 2017). Regarding the study in general: Between November 2015 and early 2016, about 5 patients in China with histopathologically diagnosed primary liver carcinoma had their tumors surgically resected. Hepatocellular carcinoma (four) or combined HCC and intrahepatic cholangiocarcinoma (one) was present in the five patients, who were three men and two women aged 30 to 69 years. The five patients had tumors of stage T1-T3 N0M0, with maximum diameters ranging from about 4.2 to 10 cm. Each sample produced about 3.5 to 8 million productive TCRbeta reads, and read depth showed no significant difference between tissue types. Across five regions of each liver tumor, along with adjacent normal tissue and blood, the study brought together TCRbeta repertoire sequencing, expression microarrays and whole-exome sequencing. A total of 35 specimens from 5 patients underwent TCRbeta repertoire sequencing, comprising around 25 tumor regions, 5 adjacent noncancerous liver tissues and 5 peripheral blood samples. Technical replicate repertoires showed high reproducibility, with mean shared-clone rates about 0.92 and correlation coefficients above 0.98. Points the paper makes about the study in general: Since the samples were bulk and unsorted, there was no way to compare CD4+ and CD8+ T cell repertoires. Because only the TCR beta chain was sequenced and unpaired alpha chains were not captured, true repertoire diversity is likely underestimated. Pairs of tumor regions showed greater repertoire overlap (mean about 35%) than tumor-adjacent pairs (17%) or tumor-blood pairs (roughly 14%), which is consistent with antigen-driven expansion. The top 250 clones accounted for a significantly greater share of the repertoire in tumors than in blood (p = 0.039). The study included only a handful of patients, and the authors note findings should be validated in a larger study.

A constant-region primer and ProtoScript II reverse transcriptase were used to reverse-transcribe TCRbeta-specific cDNA from 500 ng total RNA. Three nested multiplex PCR rounds, following a slightly modified ARM-PCR procedure, were used to build the TCRbeta libraries. Each of the first two PCR rounds ran for approximately 11 cycles and used multiplex TRBV1-TRBV30 forward primers together with a Cbeta reverse primer. A final 25-cycle PCR with Deep VentR polymerase added sample barcodes and Illumina adapters. Before sequencing, amplicons between 200 and 500 bp were purified from gel using a QIAquick gel extraction kit. An Illumina HiSeq 2500 was used to sequence the TCRbeta amplicons, generating 250-bp paired-end reads. As for the original processing: To recover full CDR3 sequences, reads were quality-trimmed using Trimmomatic v0.33 and paired reads were then merged using FLASH v1.2.11. V, D and J germline segments were assigned to the rearranged TCRbeta sequences using MiGEC v1.2.1b. Clonotype statistics and Shannon-Wiener diversity indices were computed with VDJtools v1.0.0. Except for diversity analysis, only each sample's 250 most abundant clonotypes were used in subsequent analyses to reduce sampling bias. The public reads were run again by TCRdb, first through fastp at Q25 and then through MiXCR, and only productive beta chains were kept. Rows are combined by CDR3 protein, so each entry shows the most common genes and DNA. TCRdb, rather than the study authors, made the V and J calls. For this sample the table gives about 310,000 distinct CDR3 sequences, of which about 60% were detected only once. The biggest ten clones account for 9% to 10% of the sample.

Blood RNA was extracted from unsorted whole blood using TRIzol reagent, and germline DNA was obtained with the DNeasy Blood & Tissue kit. Chronic HBV infection was present in the patients, and the patients were treatment-naive at sampling. Before surgery, 3 to 4.5 milliliters of peripheral blood were collected into K2EDTA tubes. As for this clonotype: Which antigen it targets is not known. The germline gene is not matched at one end of the junction; a read error may be the cause.

CDR1 and CDR2 are read off the germline V gene as MNHEY and SVGAGI. The CDR3 spans 13 residues, from the cysteine through the phenylalanine. This entry keeps only the CDR3 DNA: 39 bases, framed from base 1. The V gene is TRBV6-5 and the J gene is TRBJ1-2; too little of a D gene remains to name it. Specimen: peripheral blood. The TCR sequence derives from a man aged 35 to 55 with primary liver carcinoma and hepatitis B virus infection. CDR3 region: CASRRHTNYGYTF. The DNA reads as follows: TGTGCCAGCAGACGGCACACAAACTATGGCTACACTTTC.